The 14 T cell receptor beta chains listed next were all sequenced from one sample in a study. TCRdb reanalysed the 5' RACE reads using MiXCR and keeps one entry per CDR3 protein. The table has fewer than 13,000 distinct CDR3 sequences, approximately 17% seen once. Tregs were sorted as CD4+CD25+CD127-/low cells. The sample comprised Tregs sorted from a lymph node. The receptors come from a female donor with breast cancer.

This clonotype showed up just a few times. The chain has TRBV7-2 and TRBJ2-5, with TRBD2 matching 10 bases. This CDR3 contains 17 residues. The ends lost 9 bases at V and 5 bases at J; junction bases unmatched: 18. Germline V gene data show CDR1 as SGHTA and CDR2 as FQGNSA. CDR3 amino acids: CARSALSGGARRETQYF. The CDR3 coding sequence is TGTGCCAGAAGCGCTCTAAGCGGGGGGGCCAGGCGGGAGACCCAGTACTTC.

This clonotype ranks as medium-sized (0.01 to 0.1%). The chain is built from TRBV6-1 and TRBJ1-3, with a tentative D call TRBD1 (6 bases). V dropped 7 bases and J dropped 0 bases, with 13 bases sitting between them. In germline, CDR1 is MNHNS, CDR2 SASEGT. This CDR3 spans 15 amino acids. CDR3 in amino acids: CASTEDRISGNTIYF. The CDR3 coding sequence is TGTGCCAGCACCGAAGACAGGATCTCTGGAAACACCATATATTTT.

This clonotype was counted many times. The chain links TRBV3-1 to TRBJ2-1, with 8 bases lining up with TRBD2. CDR1 and CDR2 from the germline V gene are LGHDT and YNNKEL (reference sequence). With 4 bases clipped from V and 2 bases from J, the junction kept 4 bases outside the gene matches. CDR3 length: 15 residues. The CDR3 here is CASSPLAGTYNEQFF. CDR3 DNA: TGTGCCAGCAGCCCATTAGCGGGGACCTACAATGAGCAGTTCTTC.

Ten or more counts support this clonotype. V gene TRBV3-1 combines with J gene TRBJ1-2, with TRBD1 as a possible D gene (5 bases). This CDR3 has 14 residues. Trimming left V 4 bases short and J 7 bases short, with 16 bases between. Germline loops: CDR1 LGHDT, CDR2 YNNKEL (reference sequence). This CDR3 reads CASSLGGGASGYTF. Written as DNA, the CDR3 is TGTGCCAGCAGCCTCGGAGGAGGGGCGAGTGGCTACACCTTC. Full variable domain (outside the CDR3, taken from reference TRBV3-1 and TRBJ1-2): DTAVSQTPKYLVTQMGNDKSIKCEQNLGHDTMYWYKQDSKKFLKIMFSYNNKELIINETVPNRFSPKSPDKAHLNLHINSLELGDSAVYFCASSLGGGASGYTFGSGTRLTVV.

To note about this clonotype: This may be a read error, as it is one base from a much larger clone. This chain uses TRBV27 with TRBJ2-7, with 8 bases identical to TRBD2. CDR3 size: 15 residues. V gave up 6 bases and J gave up 0 bases; unmatched junction bases: 7. Germline CDR1 MNHEY, CDR2 SMNVEV (reference sequence). In DNA form, the CDR3 reads TGTGCCAGCAGACGAACTAGCGGAACCTCCTACGAGCAGTACTTC. Protein sequence: CASRRTSGTSYEQYF.

In its sample, this clonotype ranks as medium-sized. The chain carries TRBV21-1 and TRBJ2-7. TRBV21-1 is marked as a pseudogene. The CDR3 is 14 residues long. Here the CDR3 reads CASTQAGATYEQYF. The CDR3 coding sequence is TGTGCCAGCACCCAGGCGGGAGCAACCTACGAGCAGTACTTC.

In its sample, this clonotype is medium-sized. The chain uses TRBV7-3 and TRBJ2-5; the D gene is possibly TRBD2 (5 bases). The germline gives CDR1 SGHTA, CDR2 FQGTGA. Trimming pared 6 bases from V and 5 bases from J, leaving 19 bases between. CDR3 length: 15 residues. CDR3 coding DNA: TGTGCCAGCAGAAAGACCGGGTCGCCGGGGGAGACCCAGTACTTC. Its protein product is CASRKTGSPGETQYF.

This clonotype is categorized as medium-sized. J is TRBJ2-3 and V is TRBV20-1, with D uncertain. V shed 5 bases and J shed 0 bases, with 9 bases lying between them. Germline assignment: CDR1 DFQATT and CDR2 SNEGSKA (reference sequence). The CDR3 sequence is 13 residues long. In nucleotides, the CDR3 is TGCAGTGCTCGGATGGACAGCACAGATACGCAGTATTTT. It translates to CSARMDSTDTQYF.

The chain has TRBV28 and TRBJ1-6, with a possible D match to TRBD1 (5 bases). V dropped 5 bases and J dropped 8 bases, with 16 bases sitting between them. Germline CDR1 reads MDHEN; CDR2 reads SYDVKM. This CDR3 comprises 15 residues. The CDR3 bases are TGTGCCAGCAGTGATGACCGGGGCCTTCATTCACCCCTCCACTTT. Encoded protein: CASSDDRGLHSPLHF.

This clonotype was seen a handful of times. This may be a read error: a much more frequent sequence differs by one nucleotide. V and J are TRBV7-2 and TRBJ2-2; D is possibly TRBD2 (5 bases). CDR1 and CDR2 from the germline V gene are SGHTA and FQGNSA. CDR3 size: 13 residues. V dropped 5 bases and J dropped 6 bases, with 10 bases sitting between them. CDR3 DNA sequence: TGTGCCAGCAGCAAACGGGGTTCCGGGGAGCTGTTTTTT. Its protein is CASSKRGSGELFF.

This clonotype is medium-sized (0.01 to 0.1%) by share. The J gene is TRBJ2-7, the V gene TRBV6-1; possibly TRBD1 or TRBD2 for D (6 bases each). Trimming pared 2 bases from V and 3 bases from J, leaving 14 bases between. This CDR3 is 15 amino acids long. In germline, CDR1 is MNHNS, CDR2 SASEGT. The CDR3 DNA reads as TGTGCCAGCAGTGAACGAGGGGGGAACATCTACGAGCAGTACTTC. It codes for CASSERGGNIYEQYF.

A note on this clonotype: With a much larger clone just one base away, this may be a read error. Without the conserved terminal phenylalanine or tryptophan, this CDR3 likely stems from a read error. V is TRBV18 and J is TRBJ2-7; 12 positions match TRBD2. The germline CDR1 and CDR2 sequences are KGHSH and LQKENI. J lost 4 bases, V lost 6 bases, and 10 bases had no gene match. The CDR3 loop spans 16 amino acids. CDR3 amino acids: CASSPMTSGSVYEQYL. DNA of the CDR3: TGTGCCAGCTCTCCCATGACTAGCGGGAGTGTGTACGAGCAGTACCTC.

This clonotype is labeled as medium-sized. The V call is TRBV20-1, the J call TRBJ2-3; D call uncertain. CDR3 size: 15 residues. From germline, CDR1 is DFQATT and CDR2 SNEGSKA (reference sequence). V was cut by 5 bases and J by 4 bases, with 19 bases left in between. CDR3 region: CSAPGILEGPDTQYF. The CDR3 DNA reads TGCAGTGCTCCTGGGATCCTCGAAGGCCCAGATACGCAGTATTTT.

This clonotype rates as medium-sized. The chain recombines TRBV5-5 with TRBJ1-1, with D tentatively TRBD1 (6 bases). The germline V and J ends were trimmed by 4 bases and 3 bases, with 10 bases remaining between them. Germline CDR1 SGHKS, CDR2 YYEKEE (reference sequence). The CDR3 contains 13 residues. CDR3 in DNA: TGTGCCAGCAGCCCGAGGGGGGACACTGAAGCTTTCTTT. As protein: CASSPRGDTEAFF.